The T cell receptor (beta chain) under discussion was sequenced for a study of cytomegalovirus exposure and HLA in healthy donors. The study, taken as a whole, reports: Presence/absence analyses assumed roughly uniform sequencing depth across donors, which may not hold. Reportedly, a later analysis found an Asian-associated ancestry cluster had fewer N-insertions than the approximately 640-donor mean. HLA alleles showed associations with 15,000 to 20,000 TCR beta sequences in a later analysis, at a 0.05 false discovery rate.

Trimming took 8 bases from V and 4 from J, leaving 15 bases between them. The CDR3 covers 14 residues. Looked up from germline, CDR1 is MNHEY and CDR2 is SMNVEV (reference sequence). Amplification used 60 Vbeta primers and 13 Jbeta primers. Generated by immunoSEQ multiplex PCR, the TCRdb table keeps only in-frame clones and is missing some. This sample yields 100,000 to 150,000 clones, of which 80% are seen a single time; 8.8% belongs to the top ten. With regard to this clone: The antigen is undetermined.

The chain combines TRBV27 with TRBJ1-3; D gene unclear. The receptor comes from a female donor in good health and CMV-seropositive. Specimen: PBMCs. In DNA, the CDR3 is TGTGCCAGCGGCGTCGCTTCGAGGGGAAACACCATATATTTT. Translating gives CASGVASRGNTIYF.